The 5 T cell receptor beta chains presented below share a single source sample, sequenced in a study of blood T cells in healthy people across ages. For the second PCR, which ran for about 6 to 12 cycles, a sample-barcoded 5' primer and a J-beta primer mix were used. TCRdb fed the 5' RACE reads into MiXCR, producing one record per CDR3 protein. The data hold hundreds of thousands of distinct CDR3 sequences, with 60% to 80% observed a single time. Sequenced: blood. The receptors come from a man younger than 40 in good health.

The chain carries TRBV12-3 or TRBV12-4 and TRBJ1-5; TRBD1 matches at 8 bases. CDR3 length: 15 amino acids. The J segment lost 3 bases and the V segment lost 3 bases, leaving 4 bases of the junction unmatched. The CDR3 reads CASSFTGGANQPQHF. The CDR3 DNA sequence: TGTGCCAGCAGTTTTACAGGGGGAGCCAATCAGCCCCAGCATTTT.

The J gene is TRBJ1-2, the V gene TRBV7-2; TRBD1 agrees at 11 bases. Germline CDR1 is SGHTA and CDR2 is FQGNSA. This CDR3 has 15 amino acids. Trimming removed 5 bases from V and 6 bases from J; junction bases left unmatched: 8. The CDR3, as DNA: TGTGCCAGCAGCATACCGGGACAGGGGGAGAATGGCTACACCTTC. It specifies CASSIPGQGENGYTF. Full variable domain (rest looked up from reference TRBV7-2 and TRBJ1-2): GAGVSQSPSNKVTEKGKDVELRCDPISGHTALYWYRQSLGQGLEFLIYFQGNSAPDKSGLPSDRFSAERTGGSVSTLTIQRTQQEDSAVYLCASSIPGQGENGYTFGSGTRLTVV.

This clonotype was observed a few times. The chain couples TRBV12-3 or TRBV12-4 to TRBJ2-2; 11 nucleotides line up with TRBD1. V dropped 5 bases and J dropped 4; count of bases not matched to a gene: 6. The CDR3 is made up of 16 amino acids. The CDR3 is CASSPPGQGVTGELFF. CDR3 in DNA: TGTGCCAGCAGTCCCCCGGGACAGGGGGTCACCGGGGAGCTGTTTTTT.

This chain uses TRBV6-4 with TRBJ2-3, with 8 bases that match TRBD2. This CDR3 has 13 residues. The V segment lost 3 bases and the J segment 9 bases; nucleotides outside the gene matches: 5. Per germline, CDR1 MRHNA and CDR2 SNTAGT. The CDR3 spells CASSEQGGGTQYF. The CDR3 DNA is TGTGCCAGCAGTGAGCAAGGCGGGGGGACGCAGTATTTT.

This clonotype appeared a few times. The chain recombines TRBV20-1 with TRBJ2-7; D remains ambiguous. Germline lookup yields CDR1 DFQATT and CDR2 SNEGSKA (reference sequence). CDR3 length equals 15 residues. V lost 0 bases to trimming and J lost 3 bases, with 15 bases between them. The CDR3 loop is CSARDLAAPDYEQYF. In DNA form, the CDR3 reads TGCAGTGCTAGAGATTTGGCGGCCCCTGACTACGAGCAGTACTTC.